This TCR beta chain was captured in a study of blood T cell repertoires in COVID-19. The CDR3 runs 14 residues. Trimming pared 4 bases from V and 3 bases from J, leaving 14 bases between. Germline loops: CDR1 SGHDT, CDR2 YYEEEE. Method: immunoSEQ multiplex PCR; TCRdb's copy keeps in-frame clones and lacks some. This repertoire shows 75,000 to 90,000 clones, 78% found once; its top ten account for around 33%. The rearrangement uses TRBV5-6 and TRBJ2-7; TRBD1 might be the D (6 bases). The material sequenced was peripheral blood. The receptor's source is a man between 60 and 75 years old with COVID-19, enrolled during active disease. The CDR3 DNA reads as TGTGCCAGCAGCCCACAGGGCCCACTCTACGAGCAGTACTTC. Translation: CASSPQGPLYEQYF.